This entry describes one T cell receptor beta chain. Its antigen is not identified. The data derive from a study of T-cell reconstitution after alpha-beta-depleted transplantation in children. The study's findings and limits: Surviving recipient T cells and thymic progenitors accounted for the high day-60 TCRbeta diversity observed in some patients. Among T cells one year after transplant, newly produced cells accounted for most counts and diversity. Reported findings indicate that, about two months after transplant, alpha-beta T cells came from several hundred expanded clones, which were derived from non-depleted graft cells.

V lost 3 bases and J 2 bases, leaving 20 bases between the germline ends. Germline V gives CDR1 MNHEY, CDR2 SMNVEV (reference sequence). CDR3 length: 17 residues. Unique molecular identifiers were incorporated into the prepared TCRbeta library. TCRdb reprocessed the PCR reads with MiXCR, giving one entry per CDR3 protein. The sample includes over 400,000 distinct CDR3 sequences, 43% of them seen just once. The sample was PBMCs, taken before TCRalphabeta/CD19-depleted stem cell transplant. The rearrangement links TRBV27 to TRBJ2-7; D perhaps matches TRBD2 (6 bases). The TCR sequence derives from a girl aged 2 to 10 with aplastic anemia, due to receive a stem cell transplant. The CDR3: CASSFFGGRRFPYEQYF. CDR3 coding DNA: TGTGCCAGCAGTTTTTTCGGGGGACGACGATTTCCCTACGAGCAGTACTTC.